Listed below are T cell receptor beta chains from one sample, sequenced in a study of T cells in Graves' hyperthyroidism and ophthalmopathy. TCRdb reprocessed the multiplex PCR reads with MiXCR, giving one entry per CDR3 protein. The sample lists some 420,000 distinct CDR3 sequences, about an eighth seen once, with about 5% in the top ten. The sequenced sample consisted of blood. Receptor source: a woman aged 18-29 years with Graves' hyperthyroidism. Each CDR3 is given with its conserved first and last residue. The D gene is left open where the match is weak. Part of the rows lack a size; the others show once, few, many or a class for expanded clones.

clone_size j_call d_call v_call cdr3_aa cdr3_nt
many TRBJ2-7 TRBD1 TRBV6-1 CASRATGGPYDEQYF TGTGCCAGCAGGGCAACAGGGGGGCCCTACGACGAGCAGTACTTC
many TRBJ2-7 . TRBV3-1 CASSHTTGSYEQYF TGTGCCAGCAGCCATACGACAGGCTCCTACGAGCAGTACTTC
few TRBJ1-2 TRBD1 TRBV7-2 CASSFSRQGNYGYTF TGTGCCAGCAGCTTCTCCCGACAGGGTAACTATGGCTACACCTTC
many TRBJ2-3 TRBD2 TRBV13 CASSLAGTSGTDTQYF TGTGCCAGCAGCTTAGCCGGGACTAGCGGTACAGATACGCAGTATTTT
many TRBJ2-5 . TRBV2 CASSGVRQETQYF TGTGCCAGCAGCGGTGTGAGACAAGAGACCCAGTACTTC
many TRBJ2-1 . TRBV20-1 CSARDIGSVYNEQFF TGCAGTGCTAGAGATATCGGGAGCGTCTACAATGAGCAGTTCTTC
many TRBJ2-7 TRBD1 TRBV18 CASSPLGQVNYEQYF TGTGCCAGCTCACCCCTGGGACAGGTCAACTACGAGCAGTACTTC
many TRBJ1-5 TRBD1 TRBV9 CASSAGTGDQPQHF TGTGCCAGCAGCGCTGGGACAGGGGATCAGCCCCAGCATTTT
many TRBJ2-1 TRBD2 TRBV12-3/TRBV12-4 CASSTSGEYYNEQFF TGTGCCAGCAGCACTAGCGGGGAATACTACAATGAGCAGTTCTTC
few TRBJ2-4 . TRBV10-3 CAISESLGRLTNIQYF TGTGCCATCAGTGAGTCTTTGGGGAGACTGACAAACATTCAGTACTTC
few TRBJ2-3 TRBD1 TRBV5-1 CASRWTGGGTDTQYF TGCGCCAGCAGGTGGACAGGGGGGGGCACAGATACGCAGTATTTT
many TRBJ2-1 TRBD2 TRBV12-3/TRBV12-4 CASSGTSGSSNEQFF TGTGCCAGCAGTGGGACTAGCGGGAGTTCGAATGAGCAGTTCTTC
many TRBJ1-2 TRBD1 TRBV7-8 CASSLSTGYGYTF TGTGCCAGCAGCCTATCGACAGGGTATGGCTACACCTTC
many TRBJ2-7 . TRBV11-2 CASSLAFRRRENSYEQYF TGTGCCAGCAGCTTGGCGTTCAGGAGGCGGGAAAACTCCTACGAGCAGTACTTC
many TRBJ1-1 . TRBV5-1 CASSPQGPHTEAFF TGCGCCAGCAGCCCTCAGGGGCCCCACACTGAAGCTTTCTTT
. TRBJ1-1 . TRBV6-1 CATSFSGEAFF TGTGCCACCTCCTTTTCAGGTGAAGCTTTCTTT
. TRBJ2-1 TRBD1 TRBV7-9 CASSPSWDRETNEQFF TGTGCCAGCAGCCCGAGCTGGGACAGGGAGACCAATGAGCAGTTCTTC
few TRBJ2-1 . TRBV7-7 CASRIDSSPYNEQFF TGTGCTAGCCGGATCGACAGTTCACCCTACAATGAGCAGTTCTTC
many TRBJ1-5 . TRBV5-6 CASSSHREDSNQPQHF TGTGCCAGCAGCTCACACAGGGAGGATAGCAATCAGCCCCAGCATTTT
many TRBJ2-5 TRBD1 TRBV28 CASSEGQGVRQWTQYF TGTGCCAGCAGTGAGGGACAGGGTGTTCGGCAATGGACCCAGTACTTC
few TRBJ2-1 . TRBV11-3 CASSLDSADHNEQFF TGTGCCAGCAGCTTAGATTCTGCGGACCACAATGAGCAGTTCTTC
many TRBJ2-7 TRBD1 TRBV27 CASGQGSPYEQYF TGTGCCAGCGGACAGGGGTCCCCCTACGAGCAGTACTTC
many TRBJ1-4 . TRBV2 CASAAQDRSNEKLFF TGTGCCAGCGCGGCCCAGGACAGAAGTAATGAAAAACTGTTTTTT
many TRBJ1-1 . TRBV20-1 CSALRGDTEAFF TGCAGTGCATTGAGGGGGGACACTGAAGCTTTCTTT
many TRBJ1-6 . TRBV20-1 CSARSEGSYNSPLHF TGCAGTGCTAGATCGGAGGGGTCCTATAATTCACCCCTCCACTTT
many TRBJ1-1 . TRBV12-3/TRBV12-4 CASSLWGGGSDTEAFF TGTGCCAGCAGTTTATGGGGTGGGGGCAGCGACACTGAAGCTTTCTTT
. TRBJ2-1 TRBD2 TRBV30 CAWSYRVGGVAGGPGSQFF TGTGCCTGGAGTTACAGGGTTGGGGGGGTAGCGGGAGGGCCGGGGTCGCAGTTCTTC
. TRBJ1-2 TRBD1 TRBV20-1 CSASSTDRGEAPYGYTF TGCAGTGCTAGTAGCACGGACAGGGGAGAAGCACCCTATGGCTACACCTTC
many TRBJ2-5 . TRBV12-3/TRBV12-4 CASSLNFPRVETQYF TGTGCCAGCAGTTTAAATTTTCCTAGGGTGGAGACCCAGTACTTC
few TRBJ1-5 . TRBV3-1 CASSQDGGSNQPQHF TGTGCCAGCAGCCAAGATGGGGGGAGCAATCAGCCCCAGCATTTT
many TRBJ2-3 TRBD2 TRBV2 CASCGTSGRSTDTQYF TGTGCCAGCTGCGGGACTAGCGGGCGTAGCACAGATACGCAGTATTTT
few TRBJ1-1 . TRBV19 CASRGVTSNWAFF TGTGCCAGTAGGGGGGTCACCTCAAATTGGGCTTTCTTT
many TRBJ2-3 . TRBV9 CASSVQAGTDTQYF TGTGCCAGCAGCGTACAGGCAGGCACAGATACGCAGTATTTT
few TRBJ2-5 . TRBV6-1 CASSAFPGSKETQYF TGTGCCAGCAGCGCCTTTCCGGGATCCAAAGAGACCCAGTACTTC
many TRBJ1-6 . TRBV11-2 CASSTRGLETNSPLHF TGTGCCAGCAGCACAAGGGGCTTAGAAACTAATTCACCCCTCCACTTT
many TRBJ2-7 TRBD2 TRBV20-1 CSAPGGTSGYEQYF TGCAGTGCCCCTGGGGGAACTAGCGGCTACGAGCAGTACTTC
many TRBJ2-5 . TRBV3-1 CASSQGRKTQYF TGTGCCAGCAGCCAAGGTCGGAAGACCCAGTACTTC
many TRBJ2-3 . TRBV6-4 CASSDGGASTDTQYF TGTGCCAGCAGTGACGGGGGAGCTAGCACAGATACGCAGTATTTT
. TRBJ2-5 TRBD2 TRBV10-3 CAISVLGLGETQYF TGTGCCATCAGTGTTTTGGGACTAGGGGAGACCCAGTACTTC
many TRBJ2-1 TRBD1 TRBV13 CASSLGTEAGNEQFF TGTGCCAGCAGCCTAGGGACAGAAGCTGGCAATGAGCAGTTCTTC
many TRBJ2-3 . TRBV20-1 CSARRNSFTDTQYF TGCAGTGCTAGACGTAACAGCTTCACAGATACGCAGTATTTT
many TRBJ2-7 . TRBV7-9 CASSLAEGEQYF TGTGCCAGCAGCTTAGCGGAGGGCGAGCAGTACTTC
. TRBJ2-1 . TRBV4-2 CASSEQGDSYNEQFF TGTGCCAGCAGCGAACAGGGCGACTCCTACAATGAGCAGTTCTTC
many TRBJ1-2 TRBD1 TRBV12-3/TRBV12-4 CASSLGTGFGYTF TGTGCCAGCAGTTTAGGGACAGGGTTTGGCTACACCTTC
. TRBJ1-2 . TRBV12-3/TRBV12-4 CASSLDFYGYTF TGTGCCAGCAGTTTAGATTTCTATGGCTACACCTTC
. TRBJ1-2 . TRBV28 CASPRKQGAVNYGYTF TGTGCCAGCCCAAGGAAACAGGGCGCCGTTAACTATGGCTACACCTTC
few TRBJ2-1 TRBD2 TRBV24-1 CATSDSTSETYNEQFF TGTGCCACCAGTGATAGTACTAGCGAAACCTACAATGAGCAGTTCTTC
. TRBJ1-4 . TRBV30 CAWTPMEDEKLFF TGTGCCTGGACCCCCATGGAGGATGAAAAACTGTTTTTT
many TRBJ1-1 . TRBV28 CASSSPQISLNTEAFF TGTGCCAGCAGTTCCCCTCAGATCTCTTTGAACACTGAAGCTTTCTTT
. TRBJ2-5 TRBD1 TRBV2 CASSEAGTGPETQYF TGTGCCAGCAGTGAAGCGGGGACAGGACCAGAGACCCAGTACTTC
. TRBJ2-3 . TRBV4-2 CASSQYVSEGTDTQYF TGTGCCAGCAGCCAGTACGTCTCCGAGGGCACAGATACGCAGTATTTT
. TRBJ2-7 . TRBV29-1 CSVARDLGEQYF TGCAGCGTTGCGCGGGACTTGGGCGAGCAGTACTTC
many TRBJ1-2 . TRBV12-3/TRBV12-4 CASSMGDGYTF TGTGCCAGCAGTATGGGGGACGGCTACACCTTC
. TRBJ2-2 . TRBV10-3 CAISESLGTGELFF TGTGCCATCAGTGAGTCATTAGGGACCGGGGAGCTGTTTTTT
. TRBJ1-5 TRBD1 TRBV28 CAMLPGQYYSNQPQHF TGTGCCATGCTACCGGGACAGTATTATAGCAATCAGCCCCAGCATTTT